One and the same sample provided the 16 T cell receptor beta chains below, sequenced in a study of OX40 agonist ivuxolimab in advanced cancers. Assay: immunoSEQ multiplex PCR; the TCRdb copy retains only in-frame clones and omits some. The sample has 40,000 to 55,000 clones; 85% to 90% are singletons. The specimen was CD4+ or CD8+ T cells sorted from blood, collected in a trial of the OX40 agonist ivuxolimab. These receptors were obtained from an adult with an advanced solid tumor such as melanoma, head and neck, liver or kidney cancer.

Comment on this clone: This sample also contains other DNA sequences that code for the same CDR3. This chain links TRBV9 with TRBJ2-1, with 7 bases that match TRBD2. V trimming: 0 bases; J trimming: 7 bases; junction bases outside the gene matches: 4. Per germline, CDR1 SGDLS and CDR2 YYNGEE. The CDR3 runs 14 residues. CDR3 residues: CASSVGLAANEQFF. CDR3 DNA: TGTGCCAGCAGCGTAGGACTAGCTGCGAATGAGCAGTTCTTC. The full variable domain, rest sourced from reference TRBV9 and TRBJ2-1, is DSGVTQTPKHLITATGQRVTLRCSPRSGDLSVYWYQQSLDQGLQFLIQYYNGEERAKGNILERFSAQQFPDLHSELNLSSLELGDSALYFCASSVGLAANEQFFGPGTRLTVL.

The CDR3: CASRRSTNPSGEQYF. The CDR3 nucleotides read TGTGCCAGCAGACGGTCGACTAACCCCTCTGGCGAGCAGTACTTC. The chain recombines TRBV13 with TRBJ2-7; possible D gene TRBD2, 5 bases. The germline CDR1 and CDR2 sequences are PRHDT and FYEKMQ (reference sequence). CDR3 length: 15 residues. V was shortened by 6 bases and J by 6 bases, with 21 bases between the two germline ends.

V is TRBV29-1 and J is TRBJ2-7, with 8 bases lining up with TRBD1. J was trimmed by 4 bases and V by 6 bases; bases with no gene match: 14. There are 15 residues in the CDR3. Germline loops: CDR1 SQVTM, CDR2 ANQGSEA. CDR3 amino acids: CSVNLLPDREYEQYF. CDR3 sequence (DNA): TGCAGCGTCAATTTGCTTCCGGACAGGGAATACGAGCAGTACTTC.

The chain uses TRBV7-9 and TRBJ2-7; the D gene could be TRBD1 or TRBD2 (5 bases each). The CDR3 runs 15 residues. Trimming took off 5 bases at V and 7 bases at J, with 21 bases between the two ends. Germline-derived CDR1 and CDR2 are SEHNR and FQNEAQ (reference sequence). CDR3 amino acids: CASSDRDVALYEQYF. In DNA form, the CDR3 reads TGTGCCAGCAGCGACCGGGACGTTGCCCTCTATGAGCAGTACTTC.

The rearrangement links TRBV11-2 to TRBJ2-3, with 8 bases lining up with TRBD2. CDR1 and CDR2 (germline): SGHAT, FQNNGV. The CDR3 has 18 amino acids. With V trimmed by 5 bases and J by 0 bases, 13 bases remained unmatched. The DNA for the CDR3 is TGTGCCAGCAGCCCGAACGGGGGGGGGACGACTAGCACAGATACGCAGTATTTT. It specifies CASSPNGGGTTSTDTQYF.

The rearrangement joins TRBV19 to TRBJ1-1, with D perhaps TRBD1 (6 bases). Germline V gives CDR1 LNHDA, CDR2 SQIVND (reference sequence). Trimming pared 6 bases from V and 0 bases from J, leaving 14 bases between. This CDR3 is built from 15 residues. DNA of the CDR3: TGTGCCAGTAGCCCTGGGGGGCTCATGAACACTGAAGCTTTCTTT. It translates to CASSPGGLMNTEAFF.

This clone showed up just once. The chain joins TRBV28 to TRBJ2-7, with 11 nucleotides matching TRBD1. In germline, CDR1 is MDHEN, CDR2 SYDVKM. The CDR3 consists of 16 residues. Trimming removed 5 bases from V and 3 bases from J; junction bases left unmatched: 9. CDR3 sequence: CASSTGTGGTLYEQYF. Here the CDR3 DNA reads TGTGCCAGCAGTACCGGGACAGGGGGGACCCTCTACGAGCAGTACTTC.

The rearrangement links TRBV7-9 to TRBJ2-7; no firm D call. Trimming stripped 4 bases from V and 2 bases from J, with 15 bases between. The V gene's germline CDR1 is SEHNR and CDR2 FQNEAQ (reference sequence). This CDR3 is built from 15 residues. CDR3 coding DNA: TGTGCCAGCAGCTCTTCCCGGACGACCCCCTACGAGCAGTACTTC. This encodes CASSSSRTTPYEQYF.

V usage is TRBV5-3 and J usage is TRBJ2-6, with D perhaps TRBD1 (5 bases). TRBV5-3 is an ORF, and what it does is uncertain. This CDR3 comprises 17 residues. The V and J ends lost 2 bases and 0 bases respectively, with 12 bases between them. The CDR3 is CARSFTGQYSGANVLTF. As DNA, the CDR3 is TGTGCCAGAAGCTTCACAGGACAATACTCTGGGGCCAACGTCCTGACTTTC.

The V and J genes are TRBV28 and TRBJ2-7; 7 bases align to TRBD1. CDR1 is MDHEN and CDR2 is SYDVKM in the germline V gene. With V trimmed by 5 bases and J by 3 bases, 13 bases remained unmatched. This CDR3 spans 16 amino acids. The CDR3 sequence: CASSPHGRGLRYEQYF. As DNA, the CDR3 is TGTGCCAGCAGTCCACACGGTAGGGGGCTTCGCTACGAGCAGTACTTC.

The chain has TRBV7-2 and TRBJ1-1, with 8 bases fitting TRBD1. Trimming removed 5 bases from V and 0 bases from J; junction bases left unmatched: 8. This CDR3 region has 16 residues. CDR1 is SGHTA, CDR2 FQGNSA, per germline. The CDR3 is CASSVYRGILNTEAFF. CDR3 DNA sequence: TGTGCCAGCAGCGTGTACAGGGGGATTTTGAACACTGAAGCTTTCTTT.

The chain links TRBV18 to TRBJ1-5; D uncertain. The CDR3 extends over 15 amino acids. V lost 0 bases and J 2 bases, leaving 8 bases between the germline ends. Germline CDR1 is KGHSH and CDR2 is LQKENI. The CDR3 nucleotides are TGTGCCAGCTCACCACCGGGAGGAGGCAATCAGCCCCAGCATTTT. Translating it yields CASSPPGGGNQPQHF.

This chain connects TRBV7-9 to TRBJ1-1, with TRBD1 as a possible D gene (6 bases). Deletions cut 6 bases from V and 5 bases from J, with 16 bases between. Germline loops: CDR1 SEHNR, CDR2 FQNEAQ (reference sequence). The CDR3 extends over 14 amino acids. CDR3 nucleotides: TGTGCCAGCAGACGGGACACCGGGGTAACTGAAGCTTTCTTT. As protein: CASRRDTGVTEAFF.

The chain has TRBV19 and TRBJ1-1; D is perhaps TRBD1 (6 bases). V lost 2 bases to trimming and J lost 6 bases, with 7 bases between them. The CDR3 length is 12 residues. Germline loops: CDR1 LNHDA, CDR2 SQIVND (reference sequence). CDR3 nucleotides: TGTGCCAGTAGTATAAGGGGGGCTGAAGCTTTCTTT. Translated: CASSIRGAEAFF.

The chain employs TRBV5-1 and TRBJ1-5, with D perhaps TRBD1 (6 bases). The length of the CDR3 is 15 residues. The V end was cut by 0 bases, the J end by 5 bases, with 12 bases between. The germline V gene encodes CDR1 SGHRS and CDR2 YFSETQ. The CDR3 loop is CASSLEGGRDQPQHF. In DNA, the CDR3 is TGCGCCAGCAGCTTGGAAGGGGGAAGGGATCAGCCCCAGCATTTT.

The V call is TRBV5-1, the J call TRBJ2-1; TRBD2 matches at 11 bases. V lost 4 bases to trimming and J lost 7 bases; unmatched junction nucleotides: 13. This CDR3 spans 17 amino acids. Germline values: CDR1 SGHRS, CDR2 YFSETQ. The CDR3 nucleotides are TGCGCCAGCAGCCCCCTACCCGGGACTAGCGGTTTGAATGAGCAGTTCTTC. This encodes CASSPLPGTSGLNEQFF.